The clone carrying this T cell receptor (beta chain) was seen only a few times. What it binds is unknown. This sample was taken from a study of human T cells and chemical hapten exposure. Overall study results and limits: The study found that DPC sensitization did not change TCRs above 1 in 1000 frequency. Having alopecia, the donors may differ immunologically from healthy people.

Sample time point: patch test 1, 2 weeks after DPC sensitization. The treatment here: therapeutic diphenylcyclopropenone sensitization with weekly scalp DPC. Separate cDNA molecules received unique molecular identifiers, which the library attached to them. TCRdb used MiXCR to reprocess the RACE reads, holding one entry per CDR3 protein. Of 180,000 or so distinct CDR3 sequences listed, about a fifth are singletons. The V end was cut by 2 bases, the J end by 3 bases, with 11 bases between. This CDR3 has 15 residues. Germline V CDR1 and CDR2: MGHRA, YSYEKL. The sequences come from whole blood, collected in connection with sensitization to the hapten diphenylcyclopropenone (DPC). The origin of this receptor is a woman in her forties or fifties with alopecia areata. Some clones in this sample may be carry-over from other donors' samples. The gene calls are TRBV4-1 and TRBJ1-5; D is possibly TRBD1 (6 bases). CDR3 DNA: TGCGCCAGCAGCCAAACACAGGGATTCAATCAGCCCCAGCATTTT. This translates into CASSQTQGFNQPQHF.